This T cell receptor (beta chain) was profiled in a study of cytomegalovirus exposure and HLA in healthy donors. The PCR employed 60 Vbeta primers together with 13 Jbeta primers. Produced via immunoSEQ multiplex PCR; TCRdb's table is partial and in-frame only. The sample holds roughly 100,000 clones, approximately 69% seen once. Source material: PBMCs. This receptor was identified in a man younger than 45 in good health and CMV-seronegative.

The CDR3 DNA reads as TGTGCCAGCAGCTCTCAAGGGAGCGGGAGCGGTACCCCCCAGTACTTC. Its protein product is CASSSQGSGSGTPQYF. The V and J genes are TRBV7-2 and TRBJ2-5; 8 positions match TRBD2. This CDR3 has 16 residues. Per germline, CDR1 SGHTA and CDR2 FQGNSA. Trimming removed 4 bases from V and 9 bases from J; junction bases left unmatched: 16.